The entry that follows covers one T cell receptor (beta chain) sequence. Its antigen is unidentified. Broader study findings: In terms of TCR gene usage, tumor memory CD4+ T cells clustered together with blood and lymph node memory CD4+ cells, as well as with lymph node naive CD4+ cells.

Full-length variable regions came from constant-region reverse primers plus semi-nested Nested Universal Primer A PCR. TCRdb passed the 5' RACE reads through MiXCR, listing each CDR3 protein once. In the table there are roughly 64,000 distinct CDR3 sequences, about 20% of which are singletons. Memory CD4+ T cells were sorted as CD4+CD45RO+CD25- cells. This receptor was obtained from a female donor with breast cancer. The specimen sequenced was memory CD4+ T cells sorted from a lymph node. Subset specified: memory CD4+ T cells, CD4+CD45RO+CD25-.

Here the CDR3 DNA reads TGCGCCAGCAGCTTGGCGGGGGGAGGTCAAGAGACCCAGTACTTC. Translating it yields CASSLAGGGQETQYF. V usage is TRBV5-1 and J usage is TRBJ2-5, with 7 bases fitting TRBD2. Per germline, CDR1 SGHRS and CDR2 YFSETQ. The J segment lost 2 bases and the V segment lost 0 bases, leaving 4 bases of the junction unmatched. This CDR3 has 15 residues.